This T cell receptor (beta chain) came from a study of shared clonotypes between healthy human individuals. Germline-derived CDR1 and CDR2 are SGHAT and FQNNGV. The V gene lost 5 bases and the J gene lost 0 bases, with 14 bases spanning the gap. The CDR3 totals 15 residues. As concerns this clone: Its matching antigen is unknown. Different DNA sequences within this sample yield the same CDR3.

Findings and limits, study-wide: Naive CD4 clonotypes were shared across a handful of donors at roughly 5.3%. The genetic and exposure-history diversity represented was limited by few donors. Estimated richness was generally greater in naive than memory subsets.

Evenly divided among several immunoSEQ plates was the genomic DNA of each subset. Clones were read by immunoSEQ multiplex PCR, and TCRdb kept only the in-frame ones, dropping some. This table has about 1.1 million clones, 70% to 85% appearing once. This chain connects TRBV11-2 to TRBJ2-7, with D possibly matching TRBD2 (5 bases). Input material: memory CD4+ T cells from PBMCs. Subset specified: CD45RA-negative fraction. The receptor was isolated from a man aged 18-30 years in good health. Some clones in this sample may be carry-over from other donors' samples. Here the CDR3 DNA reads TGTGCCAGCAGCCTCAGGAGCGGAAGCTCCTACGAGCAGTACTTC. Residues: CASSLRSGSSYEQYF. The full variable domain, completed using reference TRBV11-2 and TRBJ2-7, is EAGVAQSPRYKIIEKRQSVAFWCNPISGHATLYWYQQILGQGPKLLIQFQNNGVVDDSQLPKDRFSAERLKGVDSTLKIQPAKLEDSAVYLCASSLRSGSSYEQYFGPGTRLTVT.